Listed below are T cell receptor beta chains from one sample, sequenced in a study of blood T cell repertoires in COVID-19. TCRdb's copy holds only in-frame clones and misses some; the assay was immunoSEQ multiplex PCR. The sample comprises approximately 120,000 clones, approximately 85% of which are singletons, and around 4.7% rests with the top ten. The sequenced material came from peripheral blood. These receptors were obtained from a human donor in a cohort sampled during active COVID-19. Both conserved end residues are part of each CDR3. Fields, in order: D gene, V gene, J gene, CDR3 protein. A D gene is named only where the DNA matches it firmly.

d_gene: TRBD1; v_gene: TRBV3-1/TRBV3-2; j_gene: TRBJ2-1; CDR3aa: CASSQGDSANNEQFF
d_gene: NA; v_gene: TRBV24-1; j_gene: TRBJ1-3; CDR3aa: CATSDPGQKLGNTIYF
d_gene: TRBD2; v_gene: TRBV6-2/TRBV6-3; j_gene: TRBJ2-1; CDR3aa: CASSQGLEGNEQFF
d_gene: TRBD1; v_gene: TRBV11-3; j_gene: TRBJ1-1; CDR3aa: CASSPGHGTGGPEAFF
d_gene: NA; v_gene: TRBV5-1; j_gene: TRBJ1-2; CDR3aa: CASSLDGMGGYTF
d_gene: TRBD1; v_gene: TRBV9; j_gene: TRBJ2-3; CDR3aa: CASSARQGGTDTQYF
d_gene: NA; v_gene: TRBV27; j_gene: TRBJ2-1; CDR3aa: CASSDSPTISVQFF
d_gene: NA; v_gene: TRBV5-4; j_gene: TRBJ2-1; CDR3aa: CASSLDSTRHEQFF
d_gene: TRBD1; v_gene: TRBV30; j_gene: TRBJ1-2; CDR3aa: CAWVRTGGFPVYGYTF
d_gene: TRBD2; v_gene: TRBV13; j_gene: TRBJ2-5; CDR3aa: CASSLGLAEETQYF
d_gene: TRBD2; v_gene: TRBV7-2; j_gene: TRBJ2-1; CDR3aa: CASSSTRTSGKLGYNEQFF